The clone carrying this TCR beta chain was recorded a few times. What was amplified from RNA transcripts were TCR beta CDR3 regions. HTBI primers were used for first-round RT-PCR of the TCR CDR3. TCRdb itself ran the multiplex PCR reads through MiXCR, one entry per CDR3 protein. This table holds hundreds of thousands of distinct CDR3 sequences, roughly 14% found once. The sample originates from a study of T cells in Graves' hyperthyroidism and ophthalmopathy. Study context: The blood sample was taken at first diagnosis, before treatment began.

Losses at the gene ends were 3 bases for V and 7 bases for J; bases not matched to a gene: 6. This CDR3 region has 14 residues. The germline gives CDR1 SGHRS, CDR2 YFSETQ. Patients with uncontrolled infections, other autoimmune diseases, pregnancy or lactation were excluded. Diagnostic assessment was based on clinical symptoms, serum thyroxine and TRAb, thyroid ultrasound and orbital computed tomography. The authors obtained PBMCs from 9 to 10 ml of fresh peripheral blood. Sequencing input: blood. This TCR derives from a woman aged 45-60 years with Graves' ophthalmopathy. The rearrangement joins TRBV5-1 to TRBJ2-1; TRBD2 matches 8 bases. CDR3 bases: TGCGCCAGCAGCTCGGCCGCGGGGGGAAATGAGCAGTTCTTC. Translation gives CASSSAAGGNEQFF.